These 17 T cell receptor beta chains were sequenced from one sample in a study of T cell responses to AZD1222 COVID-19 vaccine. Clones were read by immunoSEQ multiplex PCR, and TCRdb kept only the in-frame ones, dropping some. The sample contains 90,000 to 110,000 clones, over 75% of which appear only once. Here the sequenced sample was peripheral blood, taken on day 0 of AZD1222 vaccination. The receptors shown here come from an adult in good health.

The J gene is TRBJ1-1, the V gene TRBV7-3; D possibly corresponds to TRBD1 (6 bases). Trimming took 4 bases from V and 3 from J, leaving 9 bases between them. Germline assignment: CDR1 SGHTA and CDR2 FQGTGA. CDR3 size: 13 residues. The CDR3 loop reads CASSWGADTEAFF. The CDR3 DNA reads TGTGCCAGCAGCTGGGGGGCAGACACTGAAGCTTTCTTT. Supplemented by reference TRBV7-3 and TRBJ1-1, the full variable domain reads GAGVSQTPSNKVTEKGKYVELRCDPISGHTALYWYRQSLGQGPEFLIYFQGTGAADDSGLPNDRFFAVRPEGSVSTLKIQRTERGDSAVYLCASSWGADTEAFFGQGTRLTVV.

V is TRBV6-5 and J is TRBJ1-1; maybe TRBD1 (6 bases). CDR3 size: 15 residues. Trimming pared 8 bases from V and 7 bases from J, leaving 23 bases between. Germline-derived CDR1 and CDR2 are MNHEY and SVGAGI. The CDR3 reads CASGPEPLGAGEAFF. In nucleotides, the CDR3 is TGTGCCAGCGGACCCGAACCCCTGGGGGCCGGTGAAGCTTTCTTT.

CDR3 sequence (DNA): TGTGCCACCAGTGCCGGAACAGGGGGCATCTACGAGCAGTACTTC. It codes for CATSAGTGGIYEQYF. V is TRBV24-1 and J is TRBJ2-7, with 9 bases that match TRBD1. The junction had 7 bases not matched to a gene; V was cut back by 5 bases and J by 3 bases. Germline CDR1 reads KGHDR; CDR2 reads SFDVKD. This CDR3 comprises 15 residues.

For the CDR3, the DNA is TGCGCCAGCAGCTATCGGACAGGGGGAGAGACCCAGTACTTC. This gives the protein CASSYRTGGETQYF. The V and J genes are TRBV5-1 and TRBJ2-5; TRBD1 matches at 10 bases. V shed 3 bases and J 4 bases; nucleotides not matched to a gene: 3. This CDR3 is built from 14 residues. The germline V gene encodes CDR1 SGHRS and CDR2 YFSETQ.

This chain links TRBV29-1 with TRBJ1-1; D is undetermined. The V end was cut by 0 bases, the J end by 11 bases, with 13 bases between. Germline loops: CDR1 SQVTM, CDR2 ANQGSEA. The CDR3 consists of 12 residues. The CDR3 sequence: CSVEDHRNWAFF. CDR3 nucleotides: TGCAGCGTTGAAGATCATAGAAATTGGGCTTTCTTT.

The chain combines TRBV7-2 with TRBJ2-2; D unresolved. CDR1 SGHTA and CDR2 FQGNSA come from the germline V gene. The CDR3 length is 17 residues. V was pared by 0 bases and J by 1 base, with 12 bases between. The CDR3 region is CASSLAAWPRNTGELFF. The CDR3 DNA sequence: TGTGCCAGCAGCTTAGCGGCGTGGCCGCGGAACACCGGGGAGCTGTTTTTT. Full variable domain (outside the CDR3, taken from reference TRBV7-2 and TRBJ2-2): GAGVSQSPSNKVTEKGKDVELRCDPISGHTALYWYRQSLGQGLEFLIYFQGNSAPDKSGLPSDRFSAERTGGSVSTLTIQRTQQEDSAVYLCASSLAAWPRNTGELFFGEGSRLTVL.

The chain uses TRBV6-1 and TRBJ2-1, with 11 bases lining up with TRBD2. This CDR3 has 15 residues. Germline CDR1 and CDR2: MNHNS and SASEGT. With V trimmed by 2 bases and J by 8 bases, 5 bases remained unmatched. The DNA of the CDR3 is TGTGCCAGCAGTGAATTTAGCGGGGGGGCTGATGAGCAGTTCTTC. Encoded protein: CASSEFSGGADEQFF.

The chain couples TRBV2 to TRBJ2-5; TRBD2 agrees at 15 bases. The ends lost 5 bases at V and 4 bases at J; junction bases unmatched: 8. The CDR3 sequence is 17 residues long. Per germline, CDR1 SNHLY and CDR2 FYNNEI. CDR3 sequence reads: CASSSGLAGGPAETQYF. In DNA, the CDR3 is TGTGCCAGCAGTTCCGGACTAGCGGGGGGGCCAGCAGAGACCCAGTACTTC.

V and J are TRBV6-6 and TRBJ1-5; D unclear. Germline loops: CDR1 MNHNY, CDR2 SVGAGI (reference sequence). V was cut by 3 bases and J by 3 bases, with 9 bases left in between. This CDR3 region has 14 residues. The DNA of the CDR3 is TGTGCCAGCAGTTATATGGTAACCAATCAGCCCCAGCATTTT. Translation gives CASSYMVTNQPQHF.

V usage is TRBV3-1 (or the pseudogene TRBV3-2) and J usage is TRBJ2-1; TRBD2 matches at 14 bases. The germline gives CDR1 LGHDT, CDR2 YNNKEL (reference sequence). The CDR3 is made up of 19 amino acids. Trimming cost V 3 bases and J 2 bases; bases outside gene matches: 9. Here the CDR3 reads CASSHAGTSGGLTYNEQFF. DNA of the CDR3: TGTGCCAGCAGCCACGCCGGGACTAGCGGGGGCTTGACCTACAATGAGCAGTTCTTC.

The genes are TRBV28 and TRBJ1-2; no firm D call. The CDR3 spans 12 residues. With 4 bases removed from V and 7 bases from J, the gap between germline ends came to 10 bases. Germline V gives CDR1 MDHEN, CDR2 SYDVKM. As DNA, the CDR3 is TGTGCCAGCAGTTCATTAACGGGTGGCTACACCTTC. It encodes CASSSLTGGYTF.

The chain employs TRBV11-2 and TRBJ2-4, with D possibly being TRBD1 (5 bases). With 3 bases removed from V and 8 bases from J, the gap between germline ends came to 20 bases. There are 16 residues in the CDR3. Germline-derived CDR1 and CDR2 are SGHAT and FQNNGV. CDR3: CASSLAGLSKSYIQYF. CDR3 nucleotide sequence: TGTGCCAGCAGCTTGGCAGGGCTGTCCAAGAGTTACATTCAGTACTTC.

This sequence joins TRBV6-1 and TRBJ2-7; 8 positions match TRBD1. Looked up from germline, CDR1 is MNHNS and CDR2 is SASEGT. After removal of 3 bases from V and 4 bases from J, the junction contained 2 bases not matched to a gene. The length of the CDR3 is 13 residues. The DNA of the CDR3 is TGTGCCAGCAGTGACAACAGGGGGTACGAGCAGTACTTC. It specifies CASSDNRGYEQYF.

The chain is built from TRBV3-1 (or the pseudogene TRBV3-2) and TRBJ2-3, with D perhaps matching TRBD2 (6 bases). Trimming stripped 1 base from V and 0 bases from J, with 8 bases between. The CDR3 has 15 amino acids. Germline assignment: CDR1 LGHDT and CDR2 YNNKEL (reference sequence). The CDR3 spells CASSQGGASTDTQYF. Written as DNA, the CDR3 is TGTGCCAGCAGCCAAGGCGGGGCTAGCACAGATACGCAGTATTTT.

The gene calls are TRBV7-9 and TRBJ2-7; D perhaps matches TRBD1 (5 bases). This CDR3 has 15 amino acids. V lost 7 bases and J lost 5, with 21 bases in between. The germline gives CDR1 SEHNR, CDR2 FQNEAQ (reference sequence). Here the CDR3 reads CASTPPWGSYNEQYF. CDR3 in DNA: TGTGCCAGCACCCCCCCGTGGGGCTCGTACAACGAGCAGTACTTC. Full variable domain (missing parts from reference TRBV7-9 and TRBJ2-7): DTGVSQNPRHKITKRGQNVTFRCDPISEHNRLYWYRQTLGQGPEFLTYFQNEAQLEKSRLLSDRFSAERPKGSFSTLEIQRTEQGDSAMYLCASTPPWGSYNEQYFGPGTRLTVT.

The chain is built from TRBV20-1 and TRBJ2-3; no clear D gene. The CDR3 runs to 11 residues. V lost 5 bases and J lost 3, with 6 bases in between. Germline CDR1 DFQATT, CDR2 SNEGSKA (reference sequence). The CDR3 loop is CSAPVTDTQYF. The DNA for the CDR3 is TGCAGTGCTCCAGTGACAGATACGCAGTATTTT.

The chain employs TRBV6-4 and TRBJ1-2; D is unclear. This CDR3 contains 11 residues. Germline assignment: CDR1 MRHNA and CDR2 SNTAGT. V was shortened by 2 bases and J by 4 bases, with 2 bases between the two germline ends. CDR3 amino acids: CASSDSYGYTF. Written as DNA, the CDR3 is TGTGCCAGCAGTGACAGCTATGGCTACACCTTC.